This entry features one TCR beta chain sequence. Antigen specificity is unknown. The entry originates in a study of blood T cells in healthy people across ages. In the study overall: About one barcoded beta molecule per two T cells was the capture yield of template switching.

Overall study findings and caveats: More naive CD4+ cells and higher diversity were found in long-lived than in aged donors. Conclusively comparing naive with antigen-experienced cells was impossible with unsorted PBMCs.

Primed by a sample-barcoded 5' primer and a J-beta primer mix, a second PCR proceeded for 7 to 11 cycles. TCRdb analysed the 5' RACE reads with MiXCR anew, one entry per CDR3 protein. The data contain around 320,000 distinct CDR3 sequences, 27% of them seen just once; the ten biggest clones take up roughly 28%. The CDR3 covers 15 residues. Germline CDR1 and CDR2: SGHRS and YFSETQ. The chain links TRBV5-1 to TRBJ2-5; perhaps TRBD2 as D (6 bases). The end of the DNA is better explained by TRBJ2-1, so the J call may be wrong. Sequenced sample: blood. The origin of this receptor is a woman between 65 and 79 years old in good health. CDR3 loop: CASTRAGSAYNEQFF. DNA of the CDR3: TGCGCCAGCACAAGAGCGGGCTCGGCCTACAATGAGCAGTTCTTC.